This T cell receptor (beta chain) derives from a study of blood T cell repertoires in COVID-19. Study-level background: In each case, the material was cDNA or gDNA derived from T cells, B-cell-depleted T cells, or PBMCs.

CDR3 length: 13 residues. V was cut by 5 bases and J by 5 bases, with 12 bases left in between. CDR1 SNHLY and CDR2 FYNNEI come from the germline V gene. Only a few counts were recorded for this clone. Authors' processing steps: Amplification of reference gene primers was used by the study to estimate nucleated cell counts. TCRdb keeps only in-frame clones here, not all; method: immunoSEQ multiplex PCR. That table supplies the V and J calls and clone size; D and trimming were determined from the DNA. The repertoire holds about 130,000 clones, around nine tenths seen once, with roughly 11% in the top ten. Patients of the Seattle cohort, enrolled during active infection, were followed longitudinally.

The V call is TRBV2, the J call TRBJ1-1; D is undetermined. The receptor was derived from a woman in her seventies with COVID-19, enrolled during active disease. The specimen sequenced was peripheral blood. The CDR3 sequence is CASSLDGVTEAFF. The CDR3, as DNA: TGTGCCAGCAGTCTCGATGGAGTGACTGAAGCTTTCTTT. The full variable domain, with the rest looked up from reference TRBV2 and TRBJ1-1, is EPEVTQTPSHQVTQMGQEVILRCVPISNHLYFYWYRQILGQKVEFLVSFYNNEISEKSEIFDDQFSVERPDGSNFTLKIRSTKLEDSAMYFCASSLDGVTEAFFGQGTRLTVV.